This is a list of T cell receptor beta chains from one sample in a study of CD8 T cells in Susac syndrome. One entry per CDR3 protein, called by TCRdb with MiXCR from the immunoSEQ multiplex PCR reads. The table lists over 150,000 distinct CDR3 sequences, about 95% of them singletons. Sequencing input: CD4+ T cells from PBMCs. These receptor sequences come from a human donor with Susac syndrome. CDR3s include the opening cysteine and the closing phenylalanine or tryptophan. Each record gives: D gene, V gene, CDR3 protein. A D gene is named only where the DNA matches it firmly.

-,TRBV29-1,CSVEVVRGETQYF
-,TRBV4-2,CASSQDGRGWQPQHF
TRBD1,TRBV6-5,CASRMTGNTEVFF
-,TRBV20-1,CSALGVSTDTQYF
TRBD1,TRBV11-1,CASSDLYRGPANEQFF
TRBD2,TRBV11-1,CASGLAGARGEQFF
-,TRBV7-9,CASSFPSGPVEETQYF
-,TRBV25-1,CASSELGLGKAFF
TRBD1,TRBV7-9,CASSLFRTGSSYEQYF
TRBD1,TRBV29-1,CSVKTGWDEKLFF
TRBD1,TRBV20-1,CSARGEGGTGRSYEQYF
-,TRBV30,CAWSPSSINDEQFF
-,TRBV5-1,CASSSSGNEQFF
TRBD1,TRBV2,CASSRDSVGIQYF
TRBD2,TRBV7-2,CASSLAGLAEGAQYF
TRBD2,TRBV4-2,CASSQGLAGSYEQYF
-,TRBV2,CATHFGRGNTGELFF
-,TRBV5-4,CASSSGQFYGYTF
TRBD1,TRBV18,CASSRDRAYEQYF
-,TRBV20-1,CSAREGTTGSPLHF
-,TRBV29-1,CSVDRAPGEQETQYF
-,TRBV20-1,CSAPRDTEAFF
TRBD1,TRBV2,CASNRGPGQGQETQYF
-,TRBV7-9,CASMATDTQYF
TRBD1,TRBV27,CASSPTGEWFLVDTEAFF
TRBD2,TRBV9,CASSEAAPSGRETQYF
-,TRBV7-9,CASSLGQIQETQYF
TRBD2,TRBV5-7,CASSLGLAGGDEQYF
-,TRBV9,CASSRNFFEQFF
TRBD1,TRBV29-1,CSVTGGAGYGYTF
-,TRBV6-5,CASRLRTVTGELFF
-,TRBV11-2,CASSLGGVQPQHF
TRBD1,TRBV2,CASMAGQGLYSNQPQHF
-,TRBV4-1,CASSQVGLVTDTQYF
TRBD1,TRBV5-4,CASSLEQGRTDTQYF
-,TRBV30,CAWSGEAFTGELFF
-,TRBV3-1,CASSQLDAGLDEQYF
TRBD1,TRBV12-3/TRBV12-4,CASVSLFRRGRGSGYTF
TRBD2,TRBV5-1,CASSSGTSGQETQYF
-,TRBV29-1,CSVDGTAANYGYTF
-,TRBV30,CAWGRSLYNEQFF
-,TRBV5-1,CASSLASMSPLHF
-,TRBV7-9,CASSFPRARHEKLFF
-,TRBV12-3/TRBV12-4,CASTSTGLTEAFF
-,TRBV20-1,CSLTRGGNQPQHF
TRBD2,TRBV7-9,CASSLGLAGATDTQYF
-,TRBV30,CAWRLDGSYEQYF
-,TRBV5-1,CASREDVLRGELFF
-,TRBV3-1,CASAPGVGGYTF
TRBD1,TRBV11-1,CASSRRTGGPYGYTF
-,TRBV4-3,CASSQDGGGASPGELFF
TRBD1,TRBV14,CASSRGQGVRSYGYTF
-,TRBV29-1,CSVERLPRGYTF